These T cell receptor beta chains were read from a single sample in a study of blood T cell repertoires in COVID-19. Here immunoSEQ multiplex PCR was the method, and the copy in TCRdb shows in-frame clones only, minus some. The data hold 250,000 to 350,000 clones, with 90% observed a single time. Sequencing was done on a sample of PBMCs or T cells enriched from blood (not recorded which). Receptor source: a man aged 55 to 69 who had recovered from COVID-19. Both conserved end residues are part of each CDR3. Each record gives: CDR3 protein, D gene, V gene, J gene. A D gene is named only where the DNA matches it firmly.

CASSRGQGAGIAKNIQYF	TRBD1	TRBV23-1	TRBJ2-4
CATSRDTVNTEAFF	-	TRBV15	TRBJ1-1
CASSPTMGAGENYEQYF	-	TRBV28	TRBJ2-7
CASSSGETPNPYEQYF	-	TRBV7-9	TRBJ2-7
CASTNQGRGGNQPQHF	-	TRBV19	TRBJ1-5
CASSFRGGDYIYEQYF	TRBD2	TRBV19	TRBJ2-7
CASSLVGDFYEQYF	-	TRBV7-9	TRBJ2-7
CASSLSGYQPQHF	-	TRBV5-6	TRBJ1-5
CASSPDSHEKLFF	-	TRBV5-1	TRBJ1-4
CASSRRTGIQETQYF	-	TRBV5-6	TRBJ2-5
CASSLSGGGSPLHF	-	TRBV27	TRBJ1-6
CASSESGGTPYEQYF	-	TRBV10-1	TRBJ2-7
CASSQDLGRGRSEQYF	-	TRBV4-2	TRBJ2-7
CASSLVAGGRKFF	TRBD2	TRBV7-9	TRBJ2-1
CASSYRGGRSPLHF	-	TRBV27	TRBJ1-6
CASSPDSRGTFF	-	TRBV18	TRBJ2-1
CASSLGDRGEMVTEKLFF	TRBD1	TRBV5-8	TRBJ1-4
CASSLESGWYGYTF	-	TRBV7-9	TRBJ1-2
CASSQKLAQDTQYF	TRBD2	TRBV4-1	TRBJ2-3
CATRPSGPYGYTF	-	TRBV27	TRBJ1-2
CASSLRRGDSSTDTQYF	TRBD2	TRBV11-3	TRBJ2-3
CASSLGQTFYGYTF	TRBD1	TRBV6-5	TRBJ1-2
CASRTGLTNEKLFF	TRBD1	TRBV19	TRBJ1-4
CGSGGPAGANVLTF	TRBD2	TRBV5-4	TRBJ2-6
CASSYLGQNNQPQHF	TRBD1	TRBV6-2/TRBV6-3	TRBJ1-5
CASSYSRRRGTGNTIYF	-	TRBV6-2/TRBV6-3	TRBJ1-3
CASSPYRTGEGYGYTF	TRBD1	TRBV7-9	TRBJ1-2
CASYGGAFALNDNEQFF	-	TRBV28	TRBJ2-1
CASSGGQGITEAFF	TRBD1	TRBV5-1	TRBJ1-1
CASSSPGLAETQYF	TRBD2	TRBV18	TRBJ2-5
CAWSKGMENSPLHF	-	TRBV30	TRBJ1-6
CASSYLGTENEKLFF	TRBD1	TRBV6-2/TRBV6-3	TRBJ1-4
CASSLPGQGIYEQYF	TRBD1	TRBV19	TRBJ2-7
CATSELTGTATNEKLFF	TRBD1	TRBV24-1	TRBJ1-4
CASRDTDRPYEQYF	-	TRBV6-5	TRBJ2-7
CASSRTVGQLANYGYTF	-	TRBV7-2	TRBJ1-2
CASSSGPTGYTEAFF	-	TRBV11-2	TRBJ1-1
CASTTGVYGYTF	TRBD1	TRBV6-6	TRBJ1-2
CASKTGEHGPQHF	TRBD1	TRBV5-1	TRBJ1-5
CASSLGAGQLAKNIQYF	-	TRBV7-8	TRBJ2-4
CASSSGWNQPQHF	-	TRBV2	TRBJ1-5
CASSEIYEQYF	-	TRBV11-2	TRBJ2-7
CASSIKQINTEAFF	-	TRBV19	TRBJ1-1
CASSYSASTDTQYF	-	TRBV6-6	TRBJ2-3
CASSEGASIGHSNQPQHF	TRBD1	TRBV2	TRBJ1-5
CAISGAGVNTEAFF	-	TRBV10-3	TRBJ1-1
CASSVGLAGELFF	TRBD2	TRBV9	TRBJ2-2
CASSPVRQNMNTEAFF	-	TRBV3-1/TRBV3-2	TRBJ1-1